The 22 T cell receptor beta chains below come from one sample, sequenced in a study of cytomegalovirus exposure and HLA in healthy donors. Primers included in the PCR were 60 Vbeta and 13 Jbeta primers. Clones were sequenced by immunoSEQ multiplex PCR, and TCRdb holds only the in-frame ones, with some missing. The sample table sets out some 200,000 clones. What was sequenced was PBMCs. These receptors came from a boy between 10 and 17 years old in good health and CMV-seronegative.

V and J are TRBV11-2 and TRBJ2-5, with 9 bases matching TRBD1. Trimming took 5 bases from V and 2 from J; bases not matched to a gene: 3. Germline CDR1 and CDR2: SGHAT and FQNNGV. This CDR3 is 14 amino acids long. For the CDR3, the DNA is TGTGCCAGCAGCCCCGGACAGGGGCAAGAGACCCAGTACTTC. Translation gives CASSPGQGQETQYF.

CDR3 region: CASSPPWGQGRDTQYF. In DNA form, the CDR3 reads TGTGCCAGCTCCCCTCCCTGGGGACAGGGTCGGGATACGCAGTATTTT. The V and J genes are TRBV11-2 and TRBJ2-3, with 9 nucleotides matching TRBD1. The germline V gene encodes CDR1 SGHAT and CDR2 FQNNGV. The CDR3 extends over 16 amino acids. V lost 8 bases to trimming and J lost 6 bases; unmatched junction nucleotides: 15.

The chain carries TRBV18 and TRBJ2-3; maybe TRBD1 (5 bases). The CDR3 spans 14 residues. V lost 6 bases and J 5 bases, leaving 15 bases between the germline ends. CDR1 KGHSH and CDR2 LQKENI come from the germline V gene. The CDR3 region has the DNA TGTGCCAGCTCCCAGGGCAGCGTAGGAGATACGCAGTATTTT. Encoded protein: CASSQGSVGDTQYF.

This chain connects TRBV29-1 to TRBJ2-2, with D perhaps matching TRBD1 (7 bases). Germline CDR1 is SQVTM and CDR2 is ANQGSEA. The CDR3 length is 13 residues. Deletions cut 7 bases from V and 8 bases from J, with 17 bases between. This CDR3 is CSGQQGTVGELFF. CDR3 DNA: TGCAGCGGGCAACAGGGGACTGTAGGGGAGCTGTTTTTT.

The chain links TRBV25-1 to TRBJ2-5; D is perhaps TRBD1 (6 bases). The DNA end is a closer match to TRBJ2-7, so the J assignment may be wrong. Germline values: CDR1 MGHDK, CDR2 SYGVNS. The CDR3 is made up of 15 amino acids. DNA of the CDR3: TGTGCCAGCAGCGATAGACCTACAGGGAGTGACGAGCAGTACTTC. It specifies CASSDRPTGSDEQYF.

The rearrangement links TRBV4-1 to TRBJ1-5; the D gene is possibly TRBD1 (5 bases). The CDR3 runs 14 residues. The V gene's germline CDR1 is MGHRA and CDR2 YSYEKL. V was cut by 2 bases and J by 7 bases, with 12 bases left in between. CDR3 loop: CASSQPGKIQPQHF. Written as DNA, the CDR3 is TGCGCCAGCAGCCAACCAGGGAAGATACAGCCCCAGCATTTT.

The chain links TRBV4-1 to TRBJ2-3; 7 bases agree with TRBD2. Germline V gene data show CDR1 as MGHRA and CDR2 as YSYEKL. This CDR3 has 18 amino acids. J gave up 0 bases and V 4 bases, and 13 bases lay outside the gene matches. In DNA form, the CDR3 reads TGCGCCAGCAGCCCTTGGCCAGCGGGGAAAACTAGCACAGATACGCAGTATTTT. Translation: CASSPWPAGKTSTDTQYF.

The rearrangement links TRBV7-9 to TRBJ2-7, with a possible D match to TRBD2 (5 bases). The CDR3 runs 14 residues. Deletions cut 5 bases from V and 0 bases from J, with 11 bases between. The germline V gene has CDR1 SEHNR and CDR2 FQNEAQ (reference sequence). CDR3 in DNA: TGTGCCAGCAGCCCTAGCCCAGCCTCCTACGAGCAGTACTTC. This translates into CASSPSPASYEQYF.

The CDR3 DNA is TGCGCCAGCAGTGACTGGATCCGGGACAGGAACACTGAAGCTTTCTTT. Translating it yields CASSDWIRDRNTEAFF. The chain carries TRBV10-2 and TRBJ1-1; TRBD1 matches at 7 bases. J gave up 1 base and V 3 bases, and 8 bases lay outside the gene matches. CDR1 is WSHSY, CDR2 SAAADI, per germline. The CDR3 is 16 residues long.

The chain is built from TRBV9 and TRBJ1-1; D is undetermined. The CDR3 spans 14 residues. Trimming removed 2 bases from V and 1 base from J, with 9 bases in between. The germline V gene encodes CDR1 SGDLS and CDR2 YYNGEE. CDR3: CASSVTGQNTEAFF. The CDR3 DNA is TGTGCCAGCAGCGTGACGGGTCAGAACACTGAAGCTTTCTTT.

This chain uses TRBV19 with TRBJ2-5; perhaps TRBD2 as D (5 bases). The length of the CDR3 is 15 residues. CDR1 is LNHDA, CDR2 SQIVND, per germline (reference sequence). Trimming removed 7 bases from V and 5 bases from J, with 20 bases in between. CDR3 residues: CASKAAAAPRETQYF. The CDR3 DNA is TGTGCCAGTAAAGCAGCGGCGGCCCCCCGGGAGACCCAGTACTTC.

J is TRBJ2-7 and V is TRBV30, with 12 bases identical to TRBD2. Germline CDR1 and CDR2: GTSNPN and SVGIG (reference sequence). The CDR3 contains 15 residues. V trimming: 4 bases; J trimming: 2 bases; junction bases outside the gene matches: 6. The CDR3 reads CAWNKLAGGTYEQYF. The CDR3, as DNA: TGTGCCTGGAATAAACTAGCGGGGGGAACCTACGAGCAGTACTTC. The full variable domain, its missing parts supplied by reference TRBV30 and TRBJ2-7, is SQTIHQWPATLVQPVGSPLSLECTVEGTSNPNLYWYRQAAGRGLQLLFYSVGIGQISSEVPQNLSASRPQDRQFILSSKKLLLSDSGFYLCAWNKLAGGTYEQYFGPGTRLTVT.

The J gene is TRBJ2-2, the V gene TRBV5-1, with D possibly TRBD2 on 6 matching bases. Germline assignment: CDR1 SGHRS and CDR2 YFSETQ. The CDR3 covers 14 residues. V shed 4 bases and J shed 5 bases, with 12 bases lying between them. The CDR3 protein is CASSRGEETGELFF. Written as DNA, the CDR3 is TGCGCCAGCAGCCGAGGGGAGGAAACCGGGGAGCTGTTTTTT. Looking up the rest from reference TRBV5-1 and TRBJ2-2 gives the full variable domain: KAGVTQTPRYLIKTRGQQVTLSCSPISGHRSVSWYQQTPGQGLQFLFEYFSETQRNKGNFPGRFSGRQFSNSRSEMNVSTLELGDSALYLCASSRGEETGELFFGEGSRLTVL.

The rearrangement joins TRBV7-8 to TRBJ2-3; weak D call: TRBD1 (5 bases). CDR3 length: 14 residues. Germline CDR1 is SGHVS and CDR2 is FQNEAQ. With 5 bases removed from V and 8 bases from J, the gap between germline ends came to 17 bases. The CDR3 sequence is CASSALRVRVTQYF. CDR3 DNA sequence: TGTGCCAGCAGCGCCCTCAGGGTGAGAGTTACGCAGTATTTT.

The chain links TRBV5-1 to TRBJ1-2; TRBD1 agrees at 10 bases. Germline V lookup: CDR1 SGHRS, CDR2 YFSETQ. The CDR3 runs 17 residues. The ends lost 0 bases at V and 2 bases at J; junction bases unmatched: 7. The DNA of the CDR3 is TGCGCCAGCAGCTTGGCCGGGACAGGGGTCATCAACTATGGCTACACCTTC. Protein product: CASSLAGTGVINYGYTF.

The rearrangement links TRBV29-1 to TRBJ1-1; D is unclear. Germline-derived CDR1 and CDR2 are SQVTM and ANQGSEA. This CDR3 contains 11 residues. Between the trimmed V and J ends, which lost 4 bases and 1 base, there was a span of 4 bases. The CDR3, as DNA: TGCAGCGTTGTTCGGAACACTGAAGCTTTCTTT. It codes for CSVVRNTEAFF.

In nucleotides, the CDR3 is TGTGCCAGCAGCCCAGGGGATCGTCGAAAACTGTTTTTT. As protein: CASSPGDRRKLFF. The chain combines TRBV7-6 with TRBJ1-4; possible D gene TRBD1, 6 bases. Trimming took off 5 bases at V and 10 bases at J, with 14 bases between the two ends. CDR3 length: 13 residues. CDR1 is SGHVS and CDR2 is FNYEAQ in the germline V gene.

J is TRBJ2-7 and V is TRBV25-1; 9 bases fit TRBD1. CDR1 and CDR2 (germline): MGHDK, SYGVNS. The CDR3 has 15 residues. Trimming took 5 bases from V and 0 from J; bases not matched to a gene: 5. Here the CDR3 reads CASSYTGGRSYEQYF. CDR3 nucleotides: TGTGCCAGCAGTTACACAGGGGGCCGCTCCTACGAGCAGTACTTC.

The chain combines TRBV4-3 with TRBJ1-2, with 9 bases aligning to TRBD1. Unmatched junction bases numbered 9, after V lost 4 bases and J lost 0 bases. Germline values: CDR1 LGHNA, CDR2 YSLEER. This CDR3 comprises 17 residues. The CDR3 coding sequence is TGCGCCAGCAGCCCGCCCGGCCGGGACAGGGCTAACTATGGCTACACCTTC. This translates into CASSPPGRDRANYGYTF.

V and J are TRBV15 and TRBJ2-5; TRBD2 matches at 11 bases. Losses at the gene ends were 5 bases for V and 4 bases for J; bases not matched to a gene: 15. Germline V gene data show CDR1 as LNHNV and CDR2 as YYDKDF (reference sequence). The CDR3 consists of 18 residues. The CDR3 loop is CATSGPVIAGGPGETQYF. CDR3 in DNA: TGTGCCACCAGCGGCCCGGTGATAGCGGGGGGGCCTGGAGAGACCCAGTACTTC.

This chain uses TRBV28 with TRBJ2-7; D is unresolved. Trimming removed 5 bases from V and 0 bases from J, with 5 bases in between. Germline V gene data show CDR1 as MDHEN and CDR2 as SYDVKM. This CDR3 region has 12 residues. The CDR3 region has the DNA TGTGCCAGCAGTACCGGCTCCTACGAGCAGTACTTC. It specifies CASSTGSYEQYF. The full variable domain, completed using reference TRBV28 and TRBJ2-7, is DVKVTQSSRYLVKRTGEKVFLECVQDMDHENMFWYRQDPGLGLRLIYFSYDVKMKEKGDIPEGYSVSREKKERFSLILESASTNQTSMYLCASSTGSYEQYFGPGTRLTVT.

The CDR3 spells CASRPGNQPQHF. In DNA, the CDR3 is TGTGCCAGCAGACCGGGGAATCAGCCCCAGCATTTT. This chain connects TRBV5-8 to TRBJ1-5; D gene uncertain. CDR1 SGHTS and CDR2 YDEGEE come from the germline V gene. The CDR3 runs to 12 residues. Trimming left V 5 bases short and J 4 bases short, with 7 bases between.